Here is one T cell receptor (beta chain) with its context. The method was immunoSEQ multiplex PCR; TCRdb's version includes in-frame clones alone and lacks a portion of them. The profile shows about 180,000 clones, roughly 85% of them singletons. CDR3 size: 13 residues. V dropped 7 bases and J dropped 4; count of bases not matched to a gene: 5. Germline values: CDR1 MDHEN, CDR2 SYDVKM. The entry originates in a study of blood T cell repertoires in COVID-19. Study-wide context: COVID-19 samples from acute and convalescent phases originated in the United States, Italy and Spain.

Allocation to cohorts depended on clinical history reported by the participants. Recovered status in Cohort 3 required two negative PCRs, clearance, or symptom resolution. This TCR was sampled from a man in his forties or fifties who had recovered from COVID-19. Sample: PBMCs or T cells enriched from blood (not recorded which). The rearrangement joins TRBV28 to TRBJ2-5, with 8 positions matching TRBD1. This CDR3 is CASTLTGGETQYF. In DNA form, the CDR3 reads TGTGCCAGCACCCTCACAGGGGGAGAGACCCAGTACTTC.